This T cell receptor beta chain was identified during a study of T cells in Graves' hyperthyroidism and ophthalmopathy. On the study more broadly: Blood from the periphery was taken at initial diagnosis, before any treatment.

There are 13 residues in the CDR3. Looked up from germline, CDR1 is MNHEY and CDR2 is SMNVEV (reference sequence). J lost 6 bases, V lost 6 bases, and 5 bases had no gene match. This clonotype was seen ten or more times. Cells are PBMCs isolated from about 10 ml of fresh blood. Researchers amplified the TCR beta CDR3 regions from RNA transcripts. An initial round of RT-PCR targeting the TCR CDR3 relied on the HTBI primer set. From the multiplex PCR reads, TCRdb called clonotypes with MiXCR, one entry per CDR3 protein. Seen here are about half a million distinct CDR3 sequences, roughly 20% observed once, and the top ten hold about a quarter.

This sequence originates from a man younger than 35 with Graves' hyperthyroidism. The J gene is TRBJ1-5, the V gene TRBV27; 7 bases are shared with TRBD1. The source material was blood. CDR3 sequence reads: CASRGTVGQPQHF. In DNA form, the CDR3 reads TGTGCCAGCAGAGGGACAGTAGGTCAGCCCCAGCATTTT.